The T cell receptor beta chain under discussion was sequenced for a study of Ad26.COV2.S vaccination and SARS-CoV-2 variants. The sample's treatment: some 19 received Ad26.COV2.S at low or high dose, single or two shots; several received placebo; per-sample allocation not given. The samples were gathered on day 63 after the first injection of vaccine or placebo. TCRdb's copy holds only in-frame clones and misses some; the assay was immunoSEQ multiplex PCR. The repertoire holds about 390,000 clones, 70% to 90% seen once, with approximately 3.7% in the top ten. Per the germline V gene, CDR1 is LGHDT and CDR2 is YNNKEL (reference sequence). The CDR3 consists of 14 residues. V lost 6 bases to trimming and J lost 8 bases, with 16 bases between them.

The source was peripheral blood, collected in a trial of Ad26.COV2.S vaccine versus placebo. The clonotype was recovered from a person between 18 and 60 years old who received the Ad26.COV2.S COVID-19 vaccine or a placebo. The V and J genes are TRBV3-1 (or the pseudogene TRBV3-2) and TRBJ2-2, with D unresolved. This CDR3 reads CASSRSGAPGELFF. Written as DNA, the CDR3 is TGTGCCAGCAGTCGATCGGGCGCGCCTGGGGAGCTGTTTTTT.